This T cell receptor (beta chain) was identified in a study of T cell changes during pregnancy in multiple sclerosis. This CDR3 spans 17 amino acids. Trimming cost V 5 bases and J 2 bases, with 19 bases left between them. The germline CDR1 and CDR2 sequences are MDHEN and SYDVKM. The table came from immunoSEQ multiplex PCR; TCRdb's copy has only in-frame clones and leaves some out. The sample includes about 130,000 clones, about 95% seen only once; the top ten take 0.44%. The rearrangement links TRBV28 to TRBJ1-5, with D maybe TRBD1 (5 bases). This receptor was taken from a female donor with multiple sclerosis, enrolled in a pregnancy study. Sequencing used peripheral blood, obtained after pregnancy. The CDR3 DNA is TGTGCCAGCAGTCCCTGGGGCCAGGGTGAAGGCAATCAGCCCCAGCATTTT. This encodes CASSPWGQGEGNQPQHF.